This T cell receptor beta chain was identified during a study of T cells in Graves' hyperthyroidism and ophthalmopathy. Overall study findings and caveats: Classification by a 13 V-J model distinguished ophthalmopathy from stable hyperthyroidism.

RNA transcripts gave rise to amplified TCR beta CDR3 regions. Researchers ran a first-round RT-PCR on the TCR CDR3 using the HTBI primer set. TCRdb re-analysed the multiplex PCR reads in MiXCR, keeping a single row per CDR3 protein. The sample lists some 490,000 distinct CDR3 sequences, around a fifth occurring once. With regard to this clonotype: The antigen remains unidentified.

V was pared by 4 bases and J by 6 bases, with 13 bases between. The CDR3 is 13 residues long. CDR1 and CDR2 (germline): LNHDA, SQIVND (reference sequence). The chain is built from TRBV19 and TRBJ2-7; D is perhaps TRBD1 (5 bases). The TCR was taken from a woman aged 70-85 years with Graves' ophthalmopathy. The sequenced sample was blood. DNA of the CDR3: TGTGCCAGTAGTAAGGACATCTACCGCGAGCAGTACTTC. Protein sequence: CASSKDIYREQYF.